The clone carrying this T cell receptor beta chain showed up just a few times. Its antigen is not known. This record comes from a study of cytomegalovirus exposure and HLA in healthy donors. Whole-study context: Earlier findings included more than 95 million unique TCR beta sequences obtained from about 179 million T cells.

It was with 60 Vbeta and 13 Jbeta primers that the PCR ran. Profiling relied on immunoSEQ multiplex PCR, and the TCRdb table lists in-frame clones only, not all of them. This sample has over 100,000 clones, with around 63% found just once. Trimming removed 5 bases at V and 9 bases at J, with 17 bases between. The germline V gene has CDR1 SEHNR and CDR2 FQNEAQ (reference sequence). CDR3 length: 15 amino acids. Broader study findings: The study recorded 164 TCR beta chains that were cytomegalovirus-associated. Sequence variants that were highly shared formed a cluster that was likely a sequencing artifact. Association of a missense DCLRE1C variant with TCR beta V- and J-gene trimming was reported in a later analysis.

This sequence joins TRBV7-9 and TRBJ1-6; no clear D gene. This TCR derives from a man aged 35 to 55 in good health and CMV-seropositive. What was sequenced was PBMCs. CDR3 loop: CASSTTTPTSSPLHF. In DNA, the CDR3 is TGTGCCAGCAGCACCACGACTCCGACCTCTTCACCCCTCCACTTT.